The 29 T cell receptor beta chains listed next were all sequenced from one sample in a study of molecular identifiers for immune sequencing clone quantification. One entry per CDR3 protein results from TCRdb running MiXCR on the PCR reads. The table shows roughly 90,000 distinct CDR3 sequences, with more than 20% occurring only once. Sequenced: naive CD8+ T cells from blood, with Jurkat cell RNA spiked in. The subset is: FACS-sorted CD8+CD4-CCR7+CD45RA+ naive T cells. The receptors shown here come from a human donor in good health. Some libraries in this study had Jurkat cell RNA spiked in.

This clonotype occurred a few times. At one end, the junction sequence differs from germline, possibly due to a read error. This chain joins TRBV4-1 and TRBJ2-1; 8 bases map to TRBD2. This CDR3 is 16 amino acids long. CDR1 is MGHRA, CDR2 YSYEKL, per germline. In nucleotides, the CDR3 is TGCGCCAGCAGCCAGTTTCGGGAGGGCCCTCTCAATGAGCGGTTCTTC. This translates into CASSQFREGPLNERFF.

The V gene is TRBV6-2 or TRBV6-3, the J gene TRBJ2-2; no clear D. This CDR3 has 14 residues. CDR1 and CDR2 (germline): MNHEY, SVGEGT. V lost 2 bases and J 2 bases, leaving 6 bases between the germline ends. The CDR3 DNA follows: TGTGCCAGCAGTTACGCCCGTAACACCGGGGAGCTGTTTTTT. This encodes CASSYARNTGELFF.

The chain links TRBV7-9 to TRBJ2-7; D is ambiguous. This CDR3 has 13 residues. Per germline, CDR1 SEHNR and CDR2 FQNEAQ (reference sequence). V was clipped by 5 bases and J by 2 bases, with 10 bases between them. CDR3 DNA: TGTGCCAGCAGCCCGGTTTCACCCTACGAGCAGTACTTC. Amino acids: CASSPVSPYEQYF.

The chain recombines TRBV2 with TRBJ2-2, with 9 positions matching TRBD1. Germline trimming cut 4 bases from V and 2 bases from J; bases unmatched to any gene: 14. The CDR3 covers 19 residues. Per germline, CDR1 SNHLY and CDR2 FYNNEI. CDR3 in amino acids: CASSVHRDRENLNTGELFF. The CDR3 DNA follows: TGTGCCAGCAGTGTTCACCGGGACAGGGAAAACTTAAACACCGGGGAGCTGTTTTTT.

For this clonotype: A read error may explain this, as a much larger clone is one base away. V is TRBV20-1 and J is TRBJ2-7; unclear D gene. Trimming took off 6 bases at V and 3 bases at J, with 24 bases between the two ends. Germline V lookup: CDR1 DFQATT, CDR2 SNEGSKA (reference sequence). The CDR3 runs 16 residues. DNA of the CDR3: TGCAGTGCCGACGGCGCTCACAAGGGATTACTCTACGAGCAGTACTTC. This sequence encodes CSADGAHKGLLYEQYF.

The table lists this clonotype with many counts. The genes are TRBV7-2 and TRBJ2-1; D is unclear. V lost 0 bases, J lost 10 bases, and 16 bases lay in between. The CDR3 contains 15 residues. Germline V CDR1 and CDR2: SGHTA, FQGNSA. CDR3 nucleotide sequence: TGTGCCAGCAGCTTAGCCGACCAGGCCTCAGTAGAGCAGTTCTTC. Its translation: CASSLADQASVEQFF.

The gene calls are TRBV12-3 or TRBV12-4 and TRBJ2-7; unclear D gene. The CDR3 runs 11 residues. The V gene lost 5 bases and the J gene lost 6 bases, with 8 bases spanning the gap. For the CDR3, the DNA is TGTGCCAGCAGTCCAGGTTTCGAGCAGTACTTC. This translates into CASSPGFEQYF.

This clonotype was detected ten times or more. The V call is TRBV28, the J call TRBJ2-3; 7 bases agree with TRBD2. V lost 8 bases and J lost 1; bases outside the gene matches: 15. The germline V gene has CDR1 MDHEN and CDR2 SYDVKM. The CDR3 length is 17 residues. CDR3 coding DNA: TGTGCCAGCCACGGTTGGGGGAGGGCCTTAGGCACAGATACGCAGTATTTT. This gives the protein CASHGWGRALGTDTQYF.

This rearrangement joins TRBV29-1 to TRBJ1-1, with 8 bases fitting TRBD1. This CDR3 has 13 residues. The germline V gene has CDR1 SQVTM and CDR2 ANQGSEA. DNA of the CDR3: TGCAGAGTTCAGAGGACAGGGTCCCCGGAAGCTTTCTTT. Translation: CRVQRTGSPEAFF.

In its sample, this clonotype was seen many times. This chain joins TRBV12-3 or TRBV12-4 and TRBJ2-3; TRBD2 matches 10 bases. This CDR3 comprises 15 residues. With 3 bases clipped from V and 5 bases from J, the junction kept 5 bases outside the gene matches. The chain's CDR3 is CASSFTAGGGDTQYF. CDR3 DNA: TGTGCCAGCAGTTTTACAGCGGGAGGGGGAGATACGCAGTATTTT.

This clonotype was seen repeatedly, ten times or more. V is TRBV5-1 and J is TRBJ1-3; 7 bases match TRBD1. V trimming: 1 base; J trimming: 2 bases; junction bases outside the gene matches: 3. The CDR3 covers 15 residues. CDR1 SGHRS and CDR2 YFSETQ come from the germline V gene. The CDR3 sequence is CASSLTGVPGNTIYF. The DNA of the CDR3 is TGCGCCAGCAGCTTGACAGGGGTACCTGGAAACACCATATATTTT.

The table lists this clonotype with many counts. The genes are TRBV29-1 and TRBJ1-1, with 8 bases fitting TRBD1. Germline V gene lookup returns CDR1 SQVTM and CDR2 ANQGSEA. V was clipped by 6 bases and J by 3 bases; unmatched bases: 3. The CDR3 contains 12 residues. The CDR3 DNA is TGCAGCGTGTACAGGGGGGACACTGAAGCTTTCTTT. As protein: CSVYRGDTEAFF.

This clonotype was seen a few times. The CDR3 DNA is TGTGCCAGCAGTCCAACTAGCGGGGGGACCAATGAGCAGTTCTTC. This gives the protein CASSPTSGGTNEQFF. The chain couples TRBV5-6 to TRBJ2-1; 12 bases fit TRBD2. The CDR3 consists of 15 residues. The trim removed 5 bases at V and 6 bases at J, leaving 6 bases unmatched. Per the germline V gene, CDR1 is SGHDT and CDR2 is YYEEEE.

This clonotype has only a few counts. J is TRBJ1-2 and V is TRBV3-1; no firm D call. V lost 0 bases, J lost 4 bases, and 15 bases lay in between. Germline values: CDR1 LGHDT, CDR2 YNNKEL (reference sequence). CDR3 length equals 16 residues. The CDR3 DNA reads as TGTGCCAGCAGCCAAGAGGGCGAAGCCGTTACCTATGGCTACACCTTC. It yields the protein CASSQEGEAVTYGYTF.

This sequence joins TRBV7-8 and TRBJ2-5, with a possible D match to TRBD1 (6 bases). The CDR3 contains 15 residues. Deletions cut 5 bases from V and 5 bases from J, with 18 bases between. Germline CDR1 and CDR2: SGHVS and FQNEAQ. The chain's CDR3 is CASSTGTIDGETQYF. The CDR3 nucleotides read TGTGCCAGCAGCACTGGGACAATCGACGGGGAGACCCAGTACTTC. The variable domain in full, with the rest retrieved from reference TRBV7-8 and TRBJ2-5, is GAGVSQSPRYKVAKRGQDVALRCDPISGHVSLFWYQQALGQGPEFLTYFQNEAQLDKSGLPSDRFFAERPEGSVSTLKIQRTQQEDSAVYLCASSTGTIDGETQYFGPGTRLLVL.

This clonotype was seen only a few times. The CDR3 loop reads CSARLAWSGDTEAFF. The CDR3 DNA reads as TGCAGTGCTAGACTAGCATGGTCCGGGGACACTGAAGCTTTCTTT. This chain joins TRBV20-1 and TRBJ1-1; D is unresolved. The CDR3 is 15 residues long. With 2 bases removed from V and 3 bases from J, the gap between germline ends came to 16 bases. Germline V CDR1 and CDR2: DFQATT, SNEGSKA (reference sequence).

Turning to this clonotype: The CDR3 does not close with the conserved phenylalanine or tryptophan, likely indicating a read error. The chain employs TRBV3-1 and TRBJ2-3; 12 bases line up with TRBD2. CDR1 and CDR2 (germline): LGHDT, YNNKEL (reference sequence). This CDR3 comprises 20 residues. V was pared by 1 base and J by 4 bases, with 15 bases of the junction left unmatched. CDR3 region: CASSQGSSGRAGTWPDTQYL. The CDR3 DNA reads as TGTGCCAGCAGCCAAGGTTCTAGCGGGAGGGCCGGTACGTGGCCAGATACGCAGTATCTT.

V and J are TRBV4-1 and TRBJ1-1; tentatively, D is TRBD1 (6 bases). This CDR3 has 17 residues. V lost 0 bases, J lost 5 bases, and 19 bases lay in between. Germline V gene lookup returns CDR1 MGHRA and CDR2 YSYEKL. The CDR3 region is CASSQDGAGARDTEAFF. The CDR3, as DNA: TGCGCCAGCAGCCAAGACGGGGCAGGGGCGCGGGATACTGAAGCTTTCTTT.

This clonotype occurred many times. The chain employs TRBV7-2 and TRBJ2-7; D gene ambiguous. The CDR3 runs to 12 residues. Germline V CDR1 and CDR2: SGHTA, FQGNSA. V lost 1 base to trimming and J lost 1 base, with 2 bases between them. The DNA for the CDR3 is TGTGCCAGCAGCTTAGTGTCCTACGAGCAGTACTTC. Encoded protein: CASSLVSYEQYF.

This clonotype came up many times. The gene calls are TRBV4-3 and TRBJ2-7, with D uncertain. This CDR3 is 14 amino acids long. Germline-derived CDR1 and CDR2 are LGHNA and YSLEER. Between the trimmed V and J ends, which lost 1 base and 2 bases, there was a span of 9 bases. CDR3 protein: CASSQGSEAYEQYF. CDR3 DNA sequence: TGCGCCAGCAGCCAAGGATCCGAAGCCTACGAGCAGTACTTC.

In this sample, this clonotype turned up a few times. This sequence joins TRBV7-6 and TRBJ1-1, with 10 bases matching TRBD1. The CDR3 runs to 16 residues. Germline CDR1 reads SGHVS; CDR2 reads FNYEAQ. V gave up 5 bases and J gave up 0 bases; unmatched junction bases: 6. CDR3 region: CASSITGTGVNTEAFF. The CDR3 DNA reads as TGTGCCAGCAGCATCACCGGGACAGGGGTGAACACTGAAGCTTTCTTT.

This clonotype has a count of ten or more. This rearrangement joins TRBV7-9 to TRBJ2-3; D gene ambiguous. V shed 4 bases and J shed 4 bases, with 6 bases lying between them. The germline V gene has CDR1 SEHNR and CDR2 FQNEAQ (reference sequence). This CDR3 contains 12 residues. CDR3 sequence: CASSSPADTQYF. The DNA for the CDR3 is TGTGCCAGCAGCTCCCCGGCAGATACGCAGTATTTT. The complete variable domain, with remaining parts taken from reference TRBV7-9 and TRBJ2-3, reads DTGVSQNPRHKITKRGQNVTFRCDPISEHNRLYWYRQTLGQGPEFLTYFQNEAQLEKSRLLSDRFSAERPKGSFSTLEIQRTEQGDSAMYLCASSSPADTQYFGPGTRLTVL.

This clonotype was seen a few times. The CDR3 region is CASSQEKTGKVPDTQYF. DNA for the CDR3: TGCGCCAGCAGCCAAGAGAAGACAGGAAAAGTCCCAGATACGCAGTATTTT. The chain couples TRBV4-1 to TRBJ2-3; D is possibly TRBD1 (6 bases). Per the germline V gene, CDR1 is MGHRA and CDR2 is YSYEKL. The CDR3 is 17 amino acids. The V end lost 0 bases, the J end lost 4 bases, and 17 bases lay between the germline ends.

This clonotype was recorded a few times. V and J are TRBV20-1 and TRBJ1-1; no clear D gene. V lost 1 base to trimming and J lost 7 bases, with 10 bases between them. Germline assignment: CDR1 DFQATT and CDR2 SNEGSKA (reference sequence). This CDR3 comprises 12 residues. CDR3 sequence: CSARVLPNEAFF. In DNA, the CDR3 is TGCAGTGCTAGAGTCCTACCTAATGAAGCTTTCTTT.

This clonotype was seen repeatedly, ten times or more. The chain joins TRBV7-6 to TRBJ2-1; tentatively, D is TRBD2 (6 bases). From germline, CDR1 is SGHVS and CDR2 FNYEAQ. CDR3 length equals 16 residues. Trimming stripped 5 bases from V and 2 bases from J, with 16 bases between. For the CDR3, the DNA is TGTGCCAGCAGCGGTCCCTCTAGCGACCCCTACAATGAGCAGTTCTTC. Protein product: CASSGPSSDPYNEQFF.

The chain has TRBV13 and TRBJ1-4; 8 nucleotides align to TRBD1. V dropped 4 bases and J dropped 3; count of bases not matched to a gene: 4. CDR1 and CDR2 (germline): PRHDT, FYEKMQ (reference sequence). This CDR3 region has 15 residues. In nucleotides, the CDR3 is TGTGCCAGCAGCTACGGACAGGGCCCTAATGAAAAACTGTTTTTT. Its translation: CASSYGQGPNEKLFF.

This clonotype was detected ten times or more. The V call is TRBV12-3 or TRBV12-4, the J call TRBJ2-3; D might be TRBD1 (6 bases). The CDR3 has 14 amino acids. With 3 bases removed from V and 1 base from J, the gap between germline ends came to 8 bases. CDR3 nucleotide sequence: TGTGCCAGCAGTTTGTCAGGGGGCACAGATACGCAGTATTTT. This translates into CASSLSGGTDTQYF.

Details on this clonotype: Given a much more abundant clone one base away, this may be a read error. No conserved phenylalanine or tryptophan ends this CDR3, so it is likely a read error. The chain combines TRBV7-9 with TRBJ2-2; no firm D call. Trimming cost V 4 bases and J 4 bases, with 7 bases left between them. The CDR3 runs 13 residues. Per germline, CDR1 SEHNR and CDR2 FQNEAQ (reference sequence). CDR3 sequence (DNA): TGTGCCAGCAGCTCGCCCGGCACCGGGGAGCTGTTTTCT. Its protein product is CASSSPGTGELFS.

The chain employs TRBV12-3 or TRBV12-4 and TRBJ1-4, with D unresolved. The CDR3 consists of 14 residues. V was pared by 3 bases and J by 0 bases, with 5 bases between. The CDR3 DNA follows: TGTGCCAGCAGTTTGGATACAACTAATGAAAAACTGTTTTTT. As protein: CASSLDTTNEKLFF.